The sequence of this T cell receptor (beta chain) was determined in a study of cytomegalovirus exposure and HLA in healthy donors. Study-wide findings and caveats: Earlier analysis found most TCR beta V segments productive about 87% or about 30% of the time.

PCR was performed using 60 Vbeta and 13 Jbeta primers. The method was immunoSEQ multiplex PCR; TCRdb's version includes in-frame clones alone and lacks a portion of them. The data show 130,000 or so clones, 60% to 80% seen once. Note on this clone: Its antigen remains unknown.

V was clipped by 0 bases and J by 5 bases, with 3 bases between them. Looked up from germline, CDR1 is SGHRS and CDR2 is YFSETQ. The CDR3 sequence is 11 residues long. Sequenced input: PBMCs. The genes are TRBV5-1 and TRBJ2-7; D remains unclear. The receptor's source is a man between 45 and 60 years old in good health and CMV-seropositive. In DNA, the CDR3 is TGCGCCAGCAGCTTGGATAACGAGCAGTACTTC. Its translation: CASSLDNEQYF. The full variable domain, with the rest looked up from reference TRBV5-1 and TRBJ2-7, is KAGVTQTPRYLIKTRGQQVTLSCSPISGHRSVSWYQQTPGQGLQFLFEYFSETQRNKGNFPGRFSGRQFSNSRSEMNVSTLELGDSALYLCASSLDNEQYFGPGTRLTVT.